Listed here are 20 T cell receptor beta chains from one sample, sequenced in a study of radiotherapy plus CTLA-4 blockade in lung cancer (dated by TCRdb to 2016 to 2019). Library preparation employed the immunoSEQ multiplex PCR assay. In its TCRdb copy, this immuneACCESS table keeps in-frame sequences only and misses some clones. Where compared with another copy, unresolved V genes explain less than half of these, and the others have no known cause. The sample records 30,000 to 45,000 clones, roughly 72% of which are singletons. Approximately 10% of the sample lies in the top ten. Specimen: peripheral blood, collected from a patient treated with radiotherapy plus ipilimumab. The receptors originated from a human donor with non-small cell lung cancer who had stable disease on radiotherapy plus ipilimumab.

This chain connects TRBV10-3 to TRBJ1-1; 8 positions agree with TRBD1. V shed 4 bases, J shed 5 bases, and the junction held 9 bases outside the gene matches. This CDR3 has 15 residues. In germline, CDR1 is ENHRY, CDR2 SYGVKD. The CDR3 sequence: CAISGDDRGTTEAFF. Written as DNA, the CDR3 is TGTGCCATCAGTGGGGACGACAGGGGAACTACTGAAGCTTTCTTT.

This sequence joins TRBV21-1 and TRBJ2-7; the D call TRBD2 from the table was never checked on the DNA. TRBV21-1 is a pseudogene segment. This CDR3 spans 16 amino acids. The CDR3 loop reads CASSTRVATRLDEQYF. CDR3 DNA: TGTGCCAGCAGCACACGGGTAGCTACACGTTTAGACGAGCAGTACTTC.

The rearrangement links TRBV28 to TRBJ1-2; tentatively, D is TRBD1 (6 bases). The CDR3 sequence is 15 residues long. V gave up 5 bases and J gave up 1 base, with 14 bases separating them. CDR1 and CDR2 (germline): MDHEN, SYDVKM. CDR3 sequence (DNA): TGTGCCAGCAGTCGAACGGGACACCTTAACTATGGCTACACCTTC. This codes for CASSRTGHLNYGYTF.

The V call is TRBV9, the J call TRBJ2-1, with 7 nucleotides matching TRBD2. Losses at the gene ends were 0 bases for V and 7 bases for J; bases not matched to a gene: 10. The CDR3 runs to 16 residues. Germline loops: CDR1 SGDLS, CDR2 YYNGEE. The CDR3: CASSVVLAGELNEQFF. The DNA of the CDR3 is TGTGCCAGCAGCGTAGTTTTGGCGGGGGAACTTAATGAGCAGTTCTTC.

This CDR3 reads CASSESGWGGSLGYTF. In nucleotides, the CDR3 is TGTGCCAGCAGTGAAAGTGGGTGGGGAGGCAGCCTTGGCTACACCTTC. The chain links TRBV2 to TRBJ1-2; D gene uncertain. Per the germline V gene, CDR1 is SNHLY and CDR2 is FYNNEI. The CDR3 is made up of 16 amino acids. The V end lost 2 bases, the J end lost 7 bases, and 20 bases lay between the germline ends.

This chain connects TRBV9 to TRBJ1-3; D unresolved. V dropped 4 bases and J dropped 3 bases, with 5 bases sitting between them. CDR1 is SGDLS, CDR2 YYNGEE, per germline. The CDR3 extends over 12 amino acids. Written as DNA, the CDR3 is TGTGCCAGCAGCAGGAGTGGAAACACCATATATTTT. Amino acids: CASSRSGNTIYF. Filled out from reference TRBV9 and TRBJ1-3, the complete variable domain reads DSGVTQTPKHLITATGQRVTLRCSPRSGDLSVYWYQQSLDQGLQFLIQYYNGEERAKGNILERFSAQQFPDLHSELNLSSLELGDSALYFCASSRSGNTIYFGEGSWLTVV.

The V call is TRBV18, the J call TRBJ1-4, with 10 bases lining up with TRBD1. The CDR3 contains 18 residues. The V segment lost 3 bases and the J segment 4 bases; nucleotides outside the gene matches: 11. Germline V gene sequence: CDR1 KGHSH, CDR2 LQKENI. CDR3 sequence reads: CASSPGGTGVAGNEKLFF. The CDR3 region has the DNA TGTGCCAGCTCACCGGGCGGGACAGGGGTCGCTGGTAATGAAAAACTGTTTTTT.

CDR3 sequence reads: CASSYSGQGLHF. The CDR3 DNA follows: TGTGCCAGCAGTTACTCGGGACAGGGGCTCCACTTT. This rearrangement joins TRBV6-5 to TRBJ1-6, with 10 nucleotides matching TRBD1. Germline V lookup: CDR1 MNHEY, CDR2 SVGAGI. The CDR3 has 12 residues. V shed 0 bases, J shed 16 bases, and the junction held 0 bases outside the gene matches.

The CDR3, as DNA: TGTGCCAGCAGTGCACAGGAGGGGAATGAGCAGTTCTTC. It codes for CASSAQEGNEQFF. V gene TRBV2 combines with J gene TRBJ2-1, with D perhaps matching TRBD2 (6 bases). Germline values: CDR1 SNHLY, CDR2 FYNNEI. V lost 4 bases and J lost 7, with 11 bases in between. This CDR3 is built from 13 residues. Full variable domain (missing parts from reference TRBV2 and TRBJ2-1): EPEVTQTPSHQVTQMGQEVILRCVPISNHLYFYWYRQILGQKVEFLVSFYNNEISEKSEIFDDQFSVERPDGSNFTLKIRSTKLEDSAMYFCASSAQEGNEQFFGPGTRLTVL.

The rearrangement links TRBV19 to TRBJ1-3, with 8 bases identical to TRBD1. The CDR3 has 13 amino acids. V was pared by 8 bases and J by 2 bases, with 2 bases of the junction left unmatched. CDR1 LNHDA and CDR2 SQIVND come from the germline V gene (reference sequence). The CDR3 region has the DNA TGTGCCAGTTGCAGGGGGCCTGGAAACACCATATATTTT. It translates to CASCRGPGNTIYF. Based on the CDR3 plus reference TRBV19 and TRBJ1-3, the full variable domain is DGGITQSPKYLFRKEGQNVTLSCEQNLNHDAMYWYRQDPGQGLRLIYYSQIVNDFQKGDIAEGYSVSREKKESFPLTVTSAQKNPTAFYLCASCRGPGNTIYFGEGSWLTVV.

This clone turned up a few times. The chain carries TRBV5-1 and TRBJ2-7, with D maybe TRBD2 (6 bases). The germline V and J ends were trimmed by 4 bases and 4 bases, with 9 bases remaining between them. The CDR3 is 12 amino acids. Germline V gives CDR1 SGHRS, CDR2 YFSETQ. The CDR3 DNA follows: TGCGCCAGCAGCCCTGGGGGGTACGAGCAGTACTTC. It is translated as CASSPGGYEQYF.

The chain joins TRBV5-1 to TRBJ2-1; the match to TRBD2 covers 9 bases. V lost 0 bases to trimming and J lost 5 bases; unmatched junction nucleotides: 6. Germline values: CDR1 SGHRS, CDR2 YFSETQ. This CDR3 spans 16 amino acids. The DNA of the CDR3 is TGCGCCAGCAGCTTGGTTCCGGCGGGGGGGAACAATGAGCAGTTCTTC. Its translation: CASSLVPAGGNNEQFF.

This chain links TRBV15 with TRBJ2-1, with TRBD2 matching 8 bases. The V gene's germline CDR1 is LNHNV and CDR2 YYDKDF (reference sequence). The CDR3 spans 17 residues. Unmatched junction bases numbered 10, after V lost 0 bases and J lost 6 bases. The CDR3 DNA is TGTGCCACCAGCAGAGACGGGGAAGCGGGGGTGCGCAATGAGCAGTTCTTC. Encoded protein: CATSRDGEAGVRNEQFF.

This rearrangement joins TRBV6-4 to TRBJ2-3; tentatively, D is TRBD2 (6 bases). Trimming left V 2 bases short and J 0 bases short, with 9 bases between. The CDR3 has 15 residues. Germline-derived CDR1 and CDR2 are MRHNA and SNTAGT. CDR3 DNA: TGTGCCAGCAGTGACGGGGCGGGAAGCACAGATACGCAGTATTTT. Its translation: CASSDGAGSTDTQYF.

On this clone itself: At one end the junction does not follow the germline gene, possibly because of a read error. This sequence joins TRBV7-8 and TRBJ2-1; D might be TRBD1 (6 bases). The CDR3 runs to 15 residues. Germline-derived CDR1 and CDR2 are SGHVS and FQNEAQ. The CDR3 bases are TGTGCCAGCACCTTAACAGGGAGCTCCTACAATGAGCAGTTCTTC. It codes for CASTLTGSSYNEQFF.

This chain links TRBV7-9 with TRBJ1-3; D is possibly TRBD1 (5 bases). V lost 0 bases and J lost 3, with 12 bases in between. The CDR3 spans 16 residues. Looked up from germline, CDR1 is SEHNR and CDR2 is FQNEAQ (reference sequence). The CDR3, as DNA: TGTGCCAGCAGCTTAGCCTTCGTAGGGGTTGGAAACACCATATATTTT. It yields the protein CASSLAFVGVGNTIYF.

The J gene is TRBJ2-3, the V gene TRBV5-6; D perhaps matches TRBD1 (7 bases). The CDR3 consists of 17 residues. V lost 1 base and J lost 5, with 20 bases in between. CDR1 is SGHDT, CDR2 YYEEEE, per germline. In nucleotides, the CDR3 is TGTGCCAGCAGCTTGCCCAGACAGGGTGGAGGGGGAGATACGCAGTATTTT. This sequence encodes CASSLPRQGGGGDTQYF.

Concerning this clone itself: Germline and junction disagree at one end, which may indicate a read error. The V and J genes are TRBV20-1 and TRBJ2-1, with a tentative D call TRBD2 (5 bases). The CDR3 runs 11 residues. Germline CDR1 and CDR2: DFQATT and SNEGSKA (reference sequence). The CDR3 spells CSARESAGRVF. The CDR3, as DNA: TGCAGTGCTAGAGAGAGTGCCGGGCGGGTCTTC.

This chain connects TRBV5-5 to TRBJ2-2; 9 nucleotides line up with TRBD1. There are 15 residues in the CDR3. The J segment lost 0 bases and the V segment lost 4 bases, leaving 1 base of the junction unmatched. Germline V gene data show CDR1 as SGHKS and CDR2 as YYEKEE (reference sequence). The DNA for the CDR3 is TGTGCCAGCAGCCGACAGGGGGCGAACACCGGGGAGCTGTTTTTT. It is translated as CASSRQGANTGELFF.

V is TRBV2 and J is TRBJ2-3; D possibly corresponds to TRBD2 (5 bases). The CDR3 is made up of 16 amino acids. Trimming left V 0 bases short and J 1 base short, with 11 bases between. Germline loops: CDR1 SNHLY, CDR2 FYNNEI. CDR3 bases: TGTGCCAGCAGTGAAGCGACGACGCGGGGCACAGATACGCAGTATTTT. It encodes CASSEATTRGTDTQYF.